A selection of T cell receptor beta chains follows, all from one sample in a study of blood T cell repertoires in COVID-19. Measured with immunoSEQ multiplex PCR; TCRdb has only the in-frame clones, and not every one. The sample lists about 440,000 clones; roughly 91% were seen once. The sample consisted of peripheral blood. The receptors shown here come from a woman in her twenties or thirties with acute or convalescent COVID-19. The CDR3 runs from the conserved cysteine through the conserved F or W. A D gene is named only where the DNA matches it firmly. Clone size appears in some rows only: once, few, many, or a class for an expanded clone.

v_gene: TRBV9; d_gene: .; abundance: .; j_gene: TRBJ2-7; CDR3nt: TGTGCCAGCAGCCCGCAGACGGGTGGAGAGCAGTACTTC; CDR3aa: CASSPQTGGEQYF
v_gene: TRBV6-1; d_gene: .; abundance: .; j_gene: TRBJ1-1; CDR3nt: TGTGCCAGCAGTGAAGGGGGGGGCCAAGCTTTCTTT; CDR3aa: CASSEGGGQAFF
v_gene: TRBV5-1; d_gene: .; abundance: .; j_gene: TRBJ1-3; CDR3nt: TGCGCCAGCAGCTATTCGAAGGGGGCTGGAAACACCATATATTTT; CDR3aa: CASSYSKGAGNTIYF
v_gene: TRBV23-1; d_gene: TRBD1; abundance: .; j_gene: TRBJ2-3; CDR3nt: TGCGCCAGCAGTCACCCTAAATACACCGGGACAGGGGGTTTCACAGATACGCAGTATTTT; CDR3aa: CASSHPKYTGTGGFTDTQYF
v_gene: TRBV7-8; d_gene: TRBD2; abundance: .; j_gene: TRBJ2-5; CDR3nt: TGTGCCAGCAGCAAGGGACTAGCCTACCAAGAGACCCAGTACTTC; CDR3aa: CASSKGLAYQETQYF
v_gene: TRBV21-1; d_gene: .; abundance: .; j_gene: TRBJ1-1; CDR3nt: TGTGCCAGCAGCAGCAGGGGGCCGAACACTGAAGCTTTCTTT; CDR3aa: CASSSRGPNTEAFF
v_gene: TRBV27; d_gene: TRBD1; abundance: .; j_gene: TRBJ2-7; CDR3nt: TGTGCCAGCAGCCTGACAGGGTTCGACGAGCAGTACTTC; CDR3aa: CASSLTGFDEQYF
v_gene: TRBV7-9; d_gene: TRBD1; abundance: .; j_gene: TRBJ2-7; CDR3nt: TGTGCCAGCAGCTCCCCTTCCGCCGGGACAGCGACCTACGAGCAGTACTTC; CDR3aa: CASSSPSAGTATYEQYF
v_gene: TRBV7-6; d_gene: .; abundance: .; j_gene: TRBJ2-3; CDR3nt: TGTGCCAGCAGCACCGGGAGTACTAGCACAGATACGCAGTATTTT; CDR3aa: CASSTGSTSTDTQYF
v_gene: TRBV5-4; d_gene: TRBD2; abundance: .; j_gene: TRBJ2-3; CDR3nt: TGTGCCAGCAGCTTAGCGGGAACTAGCACAGATACGCAGTATTTT; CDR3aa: CASSLAGTSTDTQYF
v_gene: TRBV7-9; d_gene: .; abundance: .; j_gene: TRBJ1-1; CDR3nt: TGTGCCAGCAGCCCCAAACGGACTGAAGCTTTCTTT; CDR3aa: CASSPKRTEAFF
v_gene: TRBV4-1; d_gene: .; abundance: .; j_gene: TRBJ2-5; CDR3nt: TGCGCCAGCACAGGACTCGCCGAAGAGACCCAGTACTTC; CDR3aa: CASTGLAEETQYF
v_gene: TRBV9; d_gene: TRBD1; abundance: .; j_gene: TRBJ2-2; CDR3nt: TGTGCCAGCAGCGTAGGAGACAGGGCAGCCGGGGAGCTGTTTTTT; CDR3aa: CASSVGDRAAGELFF
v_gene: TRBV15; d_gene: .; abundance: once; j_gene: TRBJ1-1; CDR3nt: TGTGCCACCAGCCTTGAGGGTGAAGCTTTCTTT; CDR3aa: CATSLEGEAFF
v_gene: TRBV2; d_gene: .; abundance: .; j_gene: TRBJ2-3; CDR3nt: TGTGCCAGCAGTACTCGGGGGAGAACAGATACGCAGTATTTT; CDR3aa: CASSTRGRTDTQYF
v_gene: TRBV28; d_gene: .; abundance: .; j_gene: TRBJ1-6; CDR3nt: TGTGCCAGCAGTTTATTCCAGGGGCCCGGACCCTATAATTCACCCCTCCACTTT; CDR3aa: CASSLFQGPGPYNSPLHF
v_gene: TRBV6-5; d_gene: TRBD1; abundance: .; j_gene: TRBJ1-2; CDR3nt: TGTGCCAGCCTGGACAGGGCGGTTCCCCGGAATGGCTACACCTTC; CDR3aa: CASLDRAVPRNGYTF
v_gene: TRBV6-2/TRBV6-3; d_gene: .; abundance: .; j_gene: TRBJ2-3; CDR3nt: TGTGCCAGCAGTTACCCGACTGGCAGCACAGATACGCAGTATTTT; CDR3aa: CASSYPTGSTDTQYF
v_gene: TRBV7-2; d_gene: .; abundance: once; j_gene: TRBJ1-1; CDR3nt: TGTGCCAGCAGCTTAGACCCGGTAAACACTGAAGCTTTCTTT; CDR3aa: CASSLDPVNTEAFF
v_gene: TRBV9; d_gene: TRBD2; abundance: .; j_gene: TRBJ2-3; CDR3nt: TGTGCCAGCAGATCCCTAGCGGGGGGCGGGCCAGATACGCAGTATTTT; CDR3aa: CASRSLAGGGPDTQYF
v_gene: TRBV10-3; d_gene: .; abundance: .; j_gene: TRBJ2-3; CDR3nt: TGTGCCATCAGTGAGTCGTCAGGGTTACGGGCAGATACGCAGTATTTT; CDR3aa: CAISESSGLRADTQYF
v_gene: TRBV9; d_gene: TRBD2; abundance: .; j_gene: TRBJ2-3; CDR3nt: TGTGCCAGCAGCGGAGGAACTAGCGGGGCAGATACGCAGTATTTT; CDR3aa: CASSGGTSGADTQYF
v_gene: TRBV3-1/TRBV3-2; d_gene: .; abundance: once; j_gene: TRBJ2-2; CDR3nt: TGTGCCAGCAGCCCGAACACCCTTGTGACCGGGGAGCTGTTTTTT; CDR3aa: CASSPNTLVTGELFF
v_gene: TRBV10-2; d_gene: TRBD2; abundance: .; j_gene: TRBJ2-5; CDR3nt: TGCGCCACAGCCGACCGGGGGGGGCTTATGCAGACCCAGTACTTC; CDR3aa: CATADRGGLMQTQYF
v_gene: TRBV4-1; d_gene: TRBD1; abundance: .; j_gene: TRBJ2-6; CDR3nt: TGCGCCAGCAGCCACGACAGGGGAAGTGGGGCCAACGTCCTGACTTTC; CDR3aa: CASSHDRGSGANVLTF
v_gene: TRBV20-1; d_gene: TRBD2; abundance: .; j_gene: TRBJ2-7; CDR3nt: TGCAGTGCTAGTGGGCGGGGGGGAAGTGTCACCTACGAGCAGTACTTC; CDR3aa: CSASGRGGSVTYEQYF
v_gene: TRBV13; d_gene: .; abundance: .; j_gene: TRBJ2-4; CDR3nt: TGTGCCAGCCGACAGGGAGGCAACATTCAGTACTTC; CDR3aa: CASRQGGNIQYF
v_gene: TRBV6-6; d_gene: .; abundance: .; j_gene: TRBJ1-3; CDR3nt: TGTGCCAGCAGCCATGGTGGGTACAGCGGTAGGCACACCATATATTTT; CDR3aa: CASSHGGYSGRHTIYF
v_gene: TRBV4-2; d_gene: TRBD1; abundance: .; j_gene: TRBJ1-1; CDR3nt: TGTGCCAGCAGCCATTCGACAGGGGGGAACACTGAAGCTTTCTTT; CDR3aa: CASSHSTGGNTEAFF
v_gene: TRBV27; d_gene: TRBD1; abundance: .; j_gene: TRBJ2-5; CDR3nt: TGTGCCAGCAGGAGGGACAGGCGGTCGGTTGAGACCCAGTACTTC; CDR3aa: CASRRDRRSVETQYF
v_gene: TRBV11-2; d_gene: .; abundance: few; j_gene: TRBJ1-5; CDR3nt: TGTGCCAGCAGCTTAGGTTTGGGGAGGATTCTTTACGATCAGCCCCAGCATTTT; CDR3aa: CASSLGLGRILYDQPQHF
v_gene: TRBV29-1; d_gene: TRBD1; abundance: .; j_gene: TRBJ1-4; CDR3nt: TGCAGCGTACAGACAGGGAAGAGCGAAAAACTGTTTTTT; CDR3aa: CSVQTGKSEKLFF
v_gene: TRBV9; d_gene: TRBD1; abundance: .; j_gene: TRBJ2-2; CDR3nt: TGTGCCAGCAGCGGCCGGACAGGCTACACCGGGGAGCTGTTTTTT; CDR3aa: CASSGRTGYTGELFF
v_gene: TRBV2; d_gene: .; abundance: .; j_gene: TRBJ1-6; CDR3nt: TGTGCCAGCAGTGAGAGGAGGGAGTGGTCACCCCTCCACTTT; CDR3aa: CASSERREWSPLHF
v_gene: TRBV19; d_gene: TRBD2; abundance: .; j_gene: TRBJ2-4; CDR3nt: TGTGCCACCTGGGGAGGGGAAGGCATTCAGTACTTC; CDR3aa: CATWGGEGIQYF
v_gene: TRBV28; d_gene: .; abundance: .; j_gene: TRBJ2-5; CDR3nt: TGTGCCAGCAGTTTATGGCAGGGTGTGAAGACCCAGTACTTC; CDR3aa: CASSLWQGVKTQYF
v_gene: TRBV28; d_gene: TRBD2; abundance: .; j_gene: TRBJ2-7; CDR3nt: TGTGCCAGCAGTTTAAGGGCATCGGGGGGGCGTTGGTACGAGCAGTACTTC; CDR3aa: CASSLRASGGRWYEQYF
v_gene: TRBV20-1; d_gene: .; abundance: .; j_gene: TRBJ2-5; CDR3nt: TGCAGTGCTAGTCAGTACAGAAGACAAGAGACCCAGTACTTC; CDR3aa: CSASQYRRQETQYF
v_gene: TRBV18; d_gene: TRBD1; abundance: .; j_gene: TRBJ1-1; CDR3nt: TGTGCCAGCTCACCACCGGCGACAGGGAATGACACTGAAGCTTTCTTT; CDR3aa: CASSPPATGNDTEAFF
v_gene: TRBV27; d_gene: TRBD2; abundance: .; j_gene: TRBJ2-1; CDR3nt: TGTGCCAGCAGTTTTGGACTAGCGGGTTACAATGAGCAGTTCTTC; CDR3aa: CASSFGLAGYNEQFF
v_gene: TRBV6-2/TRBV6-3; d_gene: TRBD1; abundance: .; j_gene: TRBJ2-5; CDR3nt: TGTGCCAGCAGCGATTGGGACAGGGGGCTGGAGACCCAGTACTTC; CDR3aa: CASSDWDRGLETQYF
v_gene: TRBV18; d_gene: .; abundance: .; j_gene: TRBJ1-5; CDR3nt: TGTGCCAGCTCACCTCAGGGGCGGGTAGAGAATCAGCCCCAGCATTTT; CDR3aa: CASSPQGRVENQPQHF
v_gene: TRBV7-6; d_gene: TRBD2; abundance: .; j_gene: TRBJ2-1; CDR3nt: TGTGCCAGCAGCTGGGCTAGCGGGGGGGCCAATGAGCAGTTCTTC; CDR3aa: CASSWASGGANEQFF
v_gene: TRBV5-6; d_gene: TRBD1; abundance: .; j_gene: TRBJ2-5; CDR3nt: TGTGCCAGCAGCCCAGACCCAGGGGGCGCGAAGACCCAGTACTTC; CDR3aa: CASSPDPGGAKTQYF
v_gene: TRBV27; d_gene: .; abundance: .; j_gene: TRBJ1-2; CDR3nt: TGTGCCAGCAGTCGGCCCGAGGGCTTCCGTATCTTC; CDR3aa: CASSRPEGFRIF
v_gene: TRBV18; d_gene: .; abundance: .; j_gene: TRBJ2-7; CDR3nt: TGTGCCAGCTCACCTAGGGGGTTCGGCGAGCAGTACTTC; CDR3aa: CASSPRGFGEQYF
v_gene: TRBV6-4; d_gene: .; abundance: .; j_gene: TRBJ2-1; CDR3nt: TGTGCCAGCAGTGACCTCTTAGGACAGGAGCAGTTCTTC; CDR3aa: CASSDLLGQEQFF
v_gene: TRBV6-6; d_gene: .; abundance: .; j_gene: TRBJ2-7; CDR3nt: TGTGCCAGCAGTTACTCGATGTCCGGTGACGAGCAGTACTTC; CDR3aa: CASSYSMSGDEQYF
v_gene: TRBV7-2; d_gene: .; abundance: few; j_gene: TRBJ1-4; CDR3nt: TGTGCCAGCAGCTTATCGGACAGTAGACAGGAAAAACTGTTTTTT; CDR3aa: CASSLSDSRQEKLFF
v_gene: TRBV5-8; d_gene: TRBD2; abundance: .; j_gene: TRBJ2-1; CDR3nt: TGTGCCAGCAGCTCGATGGGCGGGGGGGTAAATGAGCAGTTCTTC; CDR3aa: CASSSMGGGVNEQFF
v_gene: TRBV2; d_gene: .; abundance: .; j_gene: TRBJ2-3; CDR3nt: TGTGCCAGCACATTAAGTATGGAAGCGGCGACATTCACAGATACGCAGTATTTT; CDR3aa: CASTLSMEAATFTDTQYF
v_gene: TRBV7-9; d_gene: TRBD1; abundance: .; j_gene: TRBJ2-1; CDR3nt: TGTGCCAGCAGCTATGGACAGGGGATGTACAATGAGCAGTTCTTC; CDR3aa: CASSYGQGMYNEQFF